The T cell receptor (beta chain) under discussion was sequenced for a study of blood T cell repertoires in COVID-19. Study-level background: Collection of acute and convalescent COVID-19 samples took place in the United States, Italy and Spain.

The CDR3 length is 15 residues. The germline V gene encodes CDR1 SGHTA and CDR2 FQGNSA. The V and J ends lost 4 bases and 2 bases, in that order; junction bases with no gene match: 4. Authors' methods: The assay estimated nucleated cells by amplifying reference gene primers. Only in-frame clones appear in the TCRdb table, and some are missing; sequencing was by immunoSEQ multiplex PCR. The V and J calls and clone size were taken over from that table, and D and trimming were inferred from the DNA. The sample holds about 160,000 clones; about 80% are singletons and the top ten take approximately 8%. V and J are TRBV7-2 and TRBJ2-1; the match to TRBD1 covers 8 bases. Sequenced: peripheral blood. This TCR derives from a man aged 55-75 years with acute or convalescent COVID-19. The DNA of the CDR3 is TGTGCCAGCAGCTCACAGGGGGGACCCTACAATGAGCAGTTCTTC. Translation gives CASSSQGGPYNEQFF.